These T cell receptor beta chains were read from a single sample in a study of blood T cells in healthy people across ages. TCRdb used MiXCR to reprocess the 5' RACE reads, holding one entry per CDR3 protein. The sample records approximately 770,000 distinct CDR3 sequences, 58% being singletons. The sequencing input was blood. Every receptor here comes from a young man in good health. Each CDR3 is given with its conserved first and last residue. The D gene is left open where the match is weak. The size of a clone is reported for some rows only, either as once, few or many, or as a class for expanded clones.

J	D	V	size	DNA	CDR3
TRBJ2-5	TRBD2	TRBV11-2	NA	TGTGCCAGCAGCTTCAGGCTAGCGGGAGGGCGGGAGACCCAGTACTTC	CASSFRLAGGRETQYF
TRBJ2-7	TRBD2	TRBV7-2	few	TGTGCCAGCAGCTTTAAAGCGGGAAGTTTCTACGAGCAGTACTTC	CASSFKAGSFYEQYF
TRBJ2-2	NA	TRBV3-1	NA	TGTGCCAGCAGGCTACACCAGGGTGGCACCGGGGAGCTGTTTTTT	CASRLHQGGTGELFF
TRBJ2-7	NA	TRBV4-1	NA	TGCGCCAGCAGCCAAGTAGGGCACGGTAGCTACGAGCAGTACTTC	CASSQVGHGSYEQYF
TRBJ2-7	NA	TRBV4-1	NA	TGCGCCAGCAGCCAAGTCGTCGGTCGCGAGCAGTACTTC	CASSQVVGREQYF
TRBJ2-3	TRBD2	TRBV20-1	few	TGCAGTGCTAGGGGCGGGGGTCTAGATACGCAGTATTTT	CSARGGGLDTQYF
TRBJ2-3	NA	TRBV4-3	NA	TGCGCCAGCAGCCAGGGGGGGGGCAGGCACACAGATACGCAGTATTTT	CASSQGGGRHTDTQYF
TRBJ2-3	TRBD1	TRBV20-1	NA	TGCAGTGCTCGTACTACGAAGGGGGCGGGAGATACGCAGTATTTT	CSARTTKGAGDTQYF
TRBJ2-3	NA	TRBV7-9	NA	TGTGCCAGCAGCCACGACCCTACGCAGTATTTT	CASSHDPTQYF
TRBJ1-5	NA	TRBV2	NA	TGTGCCAGCAGGGAACAGGGATATAGCAATCAGCCCCAGCATTTT	CASREQGYSNQPQHF
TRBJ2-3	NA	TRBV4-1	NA	TGCGCCAGCAGCCAATTACCCGGGGGCACCCACTACGATACGCAGTATTTT	CASSQLPGGTHYDTQYF
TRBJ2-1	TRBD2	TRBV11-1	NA	TGTGCCAGCGCTTACCAGGGACTAGCGGGTTTCAATGAGCAGTTCTTC	CASAYQGLAGFNEQFF
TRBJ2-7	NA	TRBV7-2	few	TGTGCCAGCAGCTTAGGGACACATTACTACGAGCAGTACTTC	CASSLGTHYYEQYF
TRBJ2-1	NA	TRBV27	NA	TGCGCCAGTAGTTTACCGGTCAGCTCCTACAATGAGCAGTTCTTC	CASSLPVSSYNEQFF
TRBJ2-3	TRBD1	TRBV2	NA	TGTGCCAGCATTGGGATTTGGACAGGGGAAACAGATACGCAGTATTTT	CASIGIWTGETDTQYF
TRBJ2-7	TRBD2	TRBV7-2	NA	TGTGCCAGCAGCCCACTAGCGGGACAGTACGAGCAGTACTTC	CASSPLAGQYEQYF
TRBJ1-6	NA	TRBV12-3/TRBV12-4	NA	TGTGCCAGCAGGCCTAGGGGGGGGGCTGGTAATTCACCCCTCCACTTT	CASRPRGGAGNSPLHF
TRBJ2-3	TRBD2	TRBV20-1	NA	TGCAGTGCTGATTCCCGAGCGGGGGGTAGCACAGATACGCGGTATTTT	CSADSRAGGSTDTRYF
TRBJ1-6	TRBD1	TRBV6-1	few	TGTGCCAGCAGTGAAGCAATGGGGACAGGGAATTCACCCCTCCACTTT	CASSEAMGTGNSPLHF
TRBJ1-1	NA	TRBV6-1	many	TGTGCCAGCAGTGGGGCGGCAGGAGTGAACACTGAAGCTTTCTTT	CASSGAAGVNTEAFF
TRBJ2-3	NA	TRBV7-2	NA	TGTGCCAGCAGCCCTTTCACCTATACGCAGTATTTT	CASSPFTYTQYF
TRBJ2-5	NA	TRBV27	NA	TGTGCCAGCAGTCCGTTGACGCTACAAGAGACCCAGTACTTC	CASSPLTLQETQYF
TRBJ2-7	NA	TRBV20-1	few	TGCAGTGCTAGATTACAGGGTTACGAGCAGTACTTC	CSARLQGYEQYF
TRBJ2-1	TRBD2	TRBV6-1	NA	TGTGCCAGCAGTGAAGAGGCGACTAGCGGGAAGGATAGTGAGCAGTTCTTC	CASSEEATSGKDSEQFF
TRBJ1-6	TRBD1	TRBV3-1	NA	TGTGCCAGCAGCTGGACAGGGGGGAGTGGATCACCCCTCCACTTT	CASSWTGGSGSPLHF
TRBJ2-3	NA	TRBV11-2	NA	TGTGCCAGCACTCGCACCAGCGGCGACACAGATACGCAGTATTTT	CASTRTSGDTDTQYF
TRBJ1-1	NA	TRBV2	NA	TGTGCCAGCAGTGAAGCGCCGCCGAACACTGAAGCTTTCTTT	CASSEAPPNTEAFF
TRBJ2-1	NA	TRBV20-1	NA	TGCAGTGCTAGATCACCTGGGGAAGGCTTAAACTCCTACAATGAGCAGTTCTTC	CSARSPGEGLNSYNEQFF
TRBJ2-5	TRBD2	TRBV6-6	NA	TGTGCCAGCAGTTACGTAGCGGGGGGTCAAGAGACCCAGTACTTC	CASSYVAGGQETQYF